These T cell receptor beta chains were read from a single sample in a study of blood T cells in healthy people across ages. Via MiXCR, TCRdb re-called the 5' RACE reads, giving one row per CDR3 protein. Here the sample spans about a million distinct CDR3 sequences, approximately 50% being singletons. The sequenced material came from blood. These receptors all come from an older woman in good health. Each CDR3 is given with its conserved first and last residue. D genes are given only for firm matches. Size is stated for part of the rows, as once, few or many counts, or as a class when the clone is expanded.

d_call | clone_size | j_call | v_call | cdr3_aa | cdr3_nt
- | - | TRBJ2-1 | TRBV28 | CASVDSNNEQFF | TGTGCCAGCGTGGACTCTAACAATGAGCAGTTCTTC
TRBD2 | - | TRBJ2-1 | TRBV11-3 | CASSDLASGINEQFF | TGTGCCAGCAGCGACTTGGCTAGCGGGATCAATGAGCAGTTCTTC
- | - | TRBJ2-5 | TRBV21-1 | CASSKEGPGLAGAGPSQETQYF | TGTGCCAGCAGCAAGGAAGGTCCAGGACTAGCGGGAGCGGGTCCCTCCCAAGAGACCCAGTACTTC
TRBD2 | few | TRBJ2-7 | TRBV29-1 | CSVAGSSGRYEQYF | TGCAGCGTTGCAGGCTCTAGCGGGAGATACGAGCAGTACTTC
- | - | TRBJ2-5 | TRBV5-6 | CASSLISMETQYF | TGTGCCAGCAGCCTGATTAGCATGGAGACCCAGTACTTC
TRBD2 | - | TRBJ2-5 | TRBV25-1 | CASCPSGDAQETQYF | TGTGCCAGCTGCCCTAGCGGGGATGCTCAAGAGACCCAGTACTTC
TRBD2 | - | TRBJ2-2 | TRBV5-1 | CASSLRAGAFNTGELFF | TGCGCCAGCAGCTTGCGGGCGGGAGCTTTCAACACCGGGGAGCTGTTTTTT
TRBD2 | - | TRBJ2-7 | TRBV18 | CASSPTPSGSYEQYF | TGTGCCAGCTCACCCACCCCTAGCGGGAGTTACGAGCAGTACTTC
TRBD2 | - | TRBJ2-5 | TRBV20-1 | CSARKTSGRSETQYF | TGCAGTGCTAGAAAGACGAGCGGGAGATCAGAGACCCAGTACTTC
TRBD2 | - | TRBJ2-7 | TRBV7-2 | CASSSYLAGYEQYF | TGTGCCAGCAGCTCTTATCTAGCGGGATACGAGCAGTACTTC
- | - | TRBJ2-7 | TRBV7-3 | CASSLYSGGHYEQYF | TGTGCCAGCAGCTTATATTCCGGGGGGCACTACGAGCAGTACTTC
- | few | TRBJ2-7 | TRBV11-3 | CASSLGRFPGEQYF | TGTGCCAGCAGCTTAGGACGGTTCCCGGGCGAGCAGTACTTC
- | few | TRBJ2-1 | TRBV9 | CASSRIPYNEQFF | TGTGCCAGCAGCCGGATCCCTTACAATGAGCAGTTCTTC
- | - | TRBJ2-7 | TRBV5-6 | CASSLGGFIYEQYF | TGTGCCAGCAGCTTGGGGGGCTTTATTTACGAGCAGTACTTC
TRBD1 | few | TRBJ2-7 | TRBV29-1 | CSVVLRGTGQYEQYF | TGCAGCGTTGTTCTTAGGGGGACAGGGCAGTACGAGCAGTACTTC
- | few | TRBJ2-2 | TRBV29-1 | CSVEDIPGTGELFF | TGCAGCGTTGAAGATATCCCCGGAACCGGGGAGCTGTTTTTT
TRBD1 | - | TRBJ2-7 | TRBV5-1 | CASSLEGTASYEQYF | TGCGCCAGCAGCTTGGAAGGGACAGCCTCCTACGAGCAGTACTTC